The text below deals with one TCR beta chain. The clone's antigen remains unknown. Base quality data are lacking; no much larger clone is found one base away. This sample is drawn from a study of cytomegalovirus exposure and HLA in healthy donors (dated by TCRdb to between 2016 and 2019). Background for the entire study: An earlier analysis of several hundred of the donors reported about 300 Gb of sequence data and some 110 million unique TCR beta sequences obtained from some 170 million T cells. Typing coverage varied by locus: roughly 629-640 donors for A, B, C, DRB1 and DQB1; approximately 500 for DQA1; over 600 for DPA1; roughly 470 for DPB1. Roughly five DR-DQ haplotypes were handled as single units for association and clustering, since linkage in the cohort was strong. In an earlier analysis of 587 of the donors, high-throughput TCR beta sequencing was used to judge whether each TCR beta V gene segment behaved as functional or pseudogenic. Approximately 330 gigabases of sequencing data and around 80 million unique TCR sequences made up an early release that covered 640 HLA-typed donors. The study aimed to test whether signatures of past pathogen exposure could be identified by cataloging public T cell receptors. To study patterns of TCR occurrence, a later analysis re-analyzed previously published TCR beta repertoires from 700 or so donors and added high-resolution HLA genotyping. Rather than using new phenotypic data, the later analysis identified candidate immune exposures from TCR beta sequences and from how often those sequences occurred across donors. HLA typing covered class I and class II loci at four-digit resolution. Of the 300 to 450 genotyped donors, 65% to 90% fell in the genetic ancestry cluster associated with self-reported Caucasian donors. All discovery cohort repertoires had been generated on a single sequencing platform. Among some 400 genotyped donors of the cohort, an average of approximately 240,000 unique TCR beta nucleotide sequences was sequenced per donor, of which about 18% were non-productive. A later genetic analysis took genome-wide SNP genotypes for 398 of the 666 donors and used that subset as a discovery cohort. Using immunosequencing, the study profiled T cell repertoires from around 680 subjects and related those repertoires to cytomegalovirus serostatus. A separate validation cohort of approximately 120 different subjects was used in addition to the 666-subject first cohort. High-throughput TCR immunosequencing, statistical association of individual TCRs with disease status, and machine learning were combined to predict cytomegalovirus infection status. Donor age, sex, ethnicity and CMV serostatus were collected together with the repertoire data.

The germline V gene specifies MRHNA as CDR1 and SNTAGT as CDR2. The trim is 6 bases for V and 6 bases for J, with a gap of 18 bases between the germline ends. The CDR3 numbers 15 residues from cysteine through phenylalanine. Of the read, only the CDR3 DNA is kept; its 45 bases are in frame from base 1. The cohort was made up of several hundred healthy bone marrow donors. Cohort members were all nominally healthy when sampled, although unrecorded immune exposures were likely present. The donor tested CMV seronegative and was one of the 352 seronegative cohort members. Every donor gave a peripheral blood sample, and the peripheral blood mononuclear cells from that sample were used for TCR beta sequencing. The Qiagen DNeasy Blood Extraction Kit was used to extract genomic DNA from the blood cell samples. Points the paper makes about the study in general: A few of the identified cytomegalovirus-associated TCR beta chains were confirmed in vitro to be specific for cytomegalovirus antigens. A later genetic analysis reported fewer N-insertions in productive TCRs among donors in an Asian-associated ancestry cluster than the approximately 700-donor mean. When HLA alleles, especially DR and DQ, strongly co-occurred, attributing TCR associations to individual alleles was difficult. Specific HLA alleles were associated with more than 15,000 TCR beta sequences at a false discovery rate of 0.05 in a later analysis. An association between a missense DCLRE1C variant and V-gene and J-gene trimming of TCR beta chains was found in a later genetic analysis and replicated in an independent cohort. The classifier was reported to diagnose cytomegalovirus status with high specificity and sensitivity in both the original and validation cohorts. Compared with equally common non-associated chains, HLA-associated TCR beta chains in a later analysis were more clonally expanded and had lower generation probabilities. For the cohort, immune exposure information was limited to CMV serostatus. Seventeen rarely observed V segments, including chromosome 9 orphons, were excluded from the earlier analysis of several hundred of the donors because counts were too low. The 87-base-pair reads could not distinguish some IMGT-functional V segments, including TRBV6-2 and TRBV6-3, so those segments were excluded. The sequencing pipeline was judged likely to have produced a cluster of highly shared sequence variants as a technical artifact. Only TCR beta chains were sequenced in this cohort, and the absence of alpha or paired-chain data limited detectable features. In the study, about 150 TCR beta chains were listed as associated with cytomegalovirus. Because HLA typing was unavailable for some donors at each locus, only the typed subset was used in association tests. Sequencing depth was assumed to be roughly uniform across donors in the presence/absence analyses, though that assumption may not hold. A later analysis found that most CMV-associated TCR beta chains appeared HLA-restricted, with HLA associations seemingly driven largely by CMV exposure. The authors suggested that the approach could potentially be generalized to other disease states and immunological phenotypes. Linkage disequilibrium might explain the correlated functional status among segregating V segments, but an unknown experimental factor could not be ruled out. Most TCR sequences were observed very rarely across donors, whereas some public TCRs were present in many individuals. In a later analysis, the rate of TCR association differed among HLA loci, with DRB1 alleles having the most associated TCRs and HLA-C alleles having the fewest. In an earlier analysis of some 500 of the donors, most TCR beta V segments appeared in productive rearrangements about 90% or about 30% of the time, broadly matching IMGT annotations. A further reported finding was that TCR beta sequences accurately predicted the HLA-A and HLA-B alleles for most subjects in the first cohort. A later analysis reported that several top co-occurrence clusters appeared linked to parvovirus B19, influenza, CMV and Epstein-Barr virus.

The library was produced with the immunoSEQ multiplex PCR assay. The multiplex PCR relied on a mix of 60 forward primers for TCR Vbeta segments and 13 reverse primers for TCR Jbeta segments. The CDR3 region of rearranged TCR beta genes was amplified from genomic DNA by a multiplex PCR assay. Amplified TCR beta libraries were sequenced as 87-base-pair reads on the Illumina HiSeq System. The authors processed their data as follows. In a later analysis, around 80 million unique TCR beta chains were counted across the roughly 670 repertoires, and roughly 11 million of these chains were shared by at least two donors. A nearest-neighbor algorithm error-corrected the raw reads and collapsed the reads into unique sequences, merging closely related sequences to remove PCR and sequencing errors. CDR3 sequences were aligned to IMGT reference sequences to assign V, D and J gene segments. Each retained sequence needed at least a six-nucleotide match to both a V gene segment and a J gene segment. A rearrangement counted as productive if the CDR3 had no stop codons and remained in frame with V and J, and every other rearrangement counted as non-productive. CDR3 was defined according to IMGT convention as the region running from the second conserved V-encoded cysteine to the conserved J-encoded phenylalanine. The earlier analysis of 587 of the donors excluded sequences that lacked an unambiguous match to a single V gene segment. An earlier analysis of approximately 590 of the donors called V segments functional above 56.7% productive rearrangements and segregating when the between-donor standard deviation exceeded 5%. A statistical classification framework was built to diagnose cytomegalovirus status from the catalog of TCR beta chain sequences. In a later analysis, TCR nucleotide sequences were compared against IMGT/GENE-DB human TR gene sequences so that V and J genes could be assigned. A later analysis assigned CDR3 sequences and most-parsimonious VDJ recombination scenarios with the TCRdist pipeline. In a later analysis, each TCR beta chain was defined by its CDR3 amino acid sequence together with its V-gene family, and reads lacking a unique V-gene family were excluded. As a way to deal with suspected cross-contamination and a sequencing artifact, a later analysis dropped 592 nucleotide sequences that were highly shared and had low generation probability. In a later analysis, a clonal expansion index for each public chain was calculated from normalized within-repertoire ranks of inferred template counts. A later analysis computed generation probabilities with a VDJ recombination model fitted to out-of-frame rearrangements, and checked the results against IGoR. In a later analysis, hypergeometric tests were used to score TCR-TCR, TCR-HLA and TCR-CMV co-occurrence, with a repertoire-size bias correction applied to TCR pairs. To estimate false discovery rates, a later analysis permuted the HLA or CMV assignments 20 times. In a later analysis, co-occurring TCRs were grouped using DBSCAN, and TCRdist sequence similarity was added for clustering within HLA-allele-positive subsets. Repertoires with fewer than 30,000 or more than 120,000 public chains were left out of co-occurrence clustering, as were a few repertoires with anomalous nucleotide sharing. TCRdb holds this immuneACCESS table with in-frame rearrangements only. Some clones are missing; in checked studies, unresolved V genes explain under half, and the rest has no known cause. That table gives V, J and clone size, and the DNA gave D and trimming. The sample yields roughly 150,000 clones; roughly 84% were counted once. About 2.5% of the sample rests with the top ten.

The sequencing input was PBMCs. This receptor was identified in a boy younger than 10 in good health and CMV-seronegative. The rearrangement combines TRBV6-4 with TRBJ2-1; a weak D assignment points to TRBD1 (5 bases agree). The CDR3 corresponds to CASSETPDSLNEQFF. The nucleotides read TGTGCCAGCAGCGAAACACCCGACAGCCTCAATGAGCAGTTCTTC.